Listed below are T cell receptor beta chains from one sample, sequenced in a study of OX40 agonist ivuxolimab in advanced cancers. Assay used: immunoSEQ multiplex PCR; TCRdb lists only in-frame clones, some missing. The sample contains tens of thousands of clones, less than 95% of which appear only once. Sequences were derived from CD4+ or CD8+ T cells sorted from blood, sampled in a trial of the OX40 agonist ivuxolimab. The receptors come from an adult with an advanced solid tumor such as melanoma, head and neck, liver or kidney cancer. Both conserved end residues are part of each CDR3. The D gene is left open where the match is weak. The listing skips clone size in some rows; elsewhere it reads once, few, many or a size class.

size	J	length	D	V	CDR3	DNA
NA	TRBJ2-5	14	NA	TRBV6-5	CASSGYWEQETQYF	TGTGCCAGCAGTGGTTATTGGGAGCAGGAGACCCAGTACTTC
NA	TRBJ2-1	16	NA	TRBV12-5	CASGRATDFIYNEQFF	TGTGCTAGTGGTCGCGCTACGGACTTTATTTACAATGAGCAGTTCTTC
NA	TRBJ2-2	19	TRBD1	TRBV7-6	CASSLPSGPGTAITGELFF	TGTGCCAGCAGCCTACCCTCTGGGCCGGGGACAGCAATTACCGGGGAGCTGTTTTTT
NA	TRBJ2-3	11	NA	TRBV10-3	CAINSVDTQYF	TGTGCCATCAATTCGGTAGATACGCAGTATTTT
once	TRBJ1-2	11	NA	TRBV30	CAFPEGYGYTF	TGTGCCTTTCCCGAGGGGTATGGCTACACCTTC
NA	TRBJ2-1	14	TRBD2	TRBV9	CASSVGGGPNEQFF	TGTGCCAGCAGCGTTGGGGGAGGGCCAAATGAGCAGTTCTTC
NA	TRBJ2-1	13	TRBD2	TRBV7-8	CASSGLAGGEQFF	TGTGCCAGCTCGGGACTAGCGGGGGGTGAGCAGTTCTTC
NA	TRBJ1-2	11	NA	TRBV29-1	CSVGQGHGYTF	TGCAGCGTTGGCCAGGGGCATGGCTACACCTTC
NA	TRBJ2-7	14	NA	TRBV6-1	CASSLRQVRGEQYF	TGTGCCAGCAGTCTCCGGCAGGTGAGGGGCGAGCAGTACTTC
NA	TRBJ1-4	14	NA	TRBV30	CASRTNGVWEKLFF	TGTGCCTCAAGGACTAACGGGGTTTGGGAAAAACTGTTTTTT
NA	TRBJ2-7	13	NA	TRBV7-3	CASSLTVTYEQYF	TGTGCCAGCAGCCTAACAGTTACCTACGAGCAGTACTTC
once	TRBJ2-1	15	NA	TRBV4-1	CASRPTGTTYNEQFF	TGCGCCAGCAGGCCTACCGGGACCACCTACAATGAGCAGTTCTTC
NA	TRBJ2-3	15	TRBD2	TRBV6-5	CASSYTGGGTDTQYF	TGTGCCAGCAGTTACACCGGGGGGGGGACAGATACGCAGTATTTT
NA	TRBJ2-3	16	TRBD1	TRBV28	CASSYTGTGDGDTQYF	TGTGCCAGCAGCTACACCGGGACAGGGGACGGGGATACGCAGTATTTT
NA	TRBJ2-1	16	NA	TRBV4-3	CASSPLGGSSYNEQFF	TGCGCCAGCAGCCCACTAGGAGGAAGCTCCTACAATGAGCAGTTCTTC
few	TRBJ2-7	13	NA	TRBV10-3	CAISEITPYEQYF	TGTGCCATCAGTGAAATTACCCCCTACGAGCAGTACTTC
NA	TRBJ1-2	14	TRBD1	TRBV28	CASSPTGLRYGYTF	TGTGCCAGCAGTCCGACAGGGTTGAGATATGGCTACACCTTC
NA	TRBJ1-6	16	TRBD1	TRBV5-8	CASSSGMGQGVSPLHF	TGTGCCAGCAGCTCAGGGATGGGACAGGGGGTTTCACCCCTCCACTTT
NA	TRBJ2-7	12	NA	TRBV10-3	CAISDPMSEQYF	TGTGCCATCAGTGATCCCATGTCCGAGCAGTACTTC
NA	TRBJ1-2	15	NA	TRBV5-8	CASSLIQGKNYGYTF	TGTGCCAGCAGCTTGATTCAGGGGAAGAACTATGGCTACACCTTC
NA	TRBJ1-2	13	NA	TRBV5-1	CASSLVEWYGYTF	TGCGCCAGCAGCTTGGTCGAATGGTATGGCTACACCTTC
NA	TRBJ2-1	17	NA	TRBV6-1	CASSEVASAIPHNEQFF	TGTGCCAGCAGTGAAGTTGCTAGCGCTATTCCCCACAATGAGCAGTTCTTC
NA	TRBJ1-6	16	NA	TRBV6-5	CASSYWIGVDNSPLHF	TGTGCCAGCAGTTACTGGATCGGGGTTGATAATTCACCCCTCCACTTT
NA	TRBJ2-1	13	NA	TRBV6-6	CASSYVIDNEQFF	TGTGCCAGCAGTTACGTGATCGACAATGAGCAGTTCTTC
NA	TRBJ1-1	15	NA	TRBV6-6	CASSWTGGVNTEAFF	TGTGCCAGCAGCTGGACCGGGGGGGTCAACACTGAAGCTTTCTTT
NA	TRBJ1-4	16	TRBD1	TRBV28	CASSLMWDRGREKLFF	TGTGCCAGCAGTTTAATGTGGGACAGGGGGCGTGAAAAACTGTTTTTT
NA	TRBJ1-2	13	NA	TRBV10-3	CAITLVNNYGYTF	TGTGCCATCACCCTGGTGAATAACTATGGCTACACCTTC
NA	TRBJ2-6	14	NA	TRBV4-3	CASSHMWGANVLTF	TGCGCCAGCAGCCACATGTGGGGGGCCAACGTCCTGACTTTC
few	TRBJ2-2	15	NA	TRBV5-1	CASSLGAGTAGELFF	TGCGCCAGCAGCTTGGGGGCGGGGACGGCCGGGGAGCTGTTTTTT
NA	TRBJ2-6	18	NA	TRBV28	CASSINILAQSRANVLTF	TGTGCCAGCAGTATTAATATCCTTGCACAAAGTCGGGCCAACGTCCTGACTTTC
NA	TRBJ2-1	13	NA	TRBV9	CASSVASYNEQFF	TGTGCCAGCAGCGTAGCCAGTTACAATGAGCAGTTCTTC
NA	TRBJ1-5	14	NA	TRBV6-5	CASKTHRSNQPQHF	TGTGCCAGCAAGACCCACAGGAGCAATCAGCCCCAGCATTTT
NA	TRBJ2-6	15	NA	TRBV9	CASSPGTSGANVLTF	TGTGCCAGCAGCCCCGGAACCTCTGGGGCCAACGTCCTGACTTTC
NA	TRBJ1-1	13	NA	TRBV13	CASSLGFGTEAFF	TGTGCCAGCAGCTTAGGGTTTGGCACTGAAGCTTTCTTT
NA	TRBJ1-2	14	NA	TRBV7-9	CASSLGETTHGYTF	TGTGCCAGCAGCTTGGGTGAGACGACCCATGGCTACACCTTC
NA	TRBJ2-4	15	TRBD2	TRBV5-6	CASSLVGGGWDIQYF	TGTGCCAGCAGCTTGGTAGGCGGGGGGTGGGACATTCAGTACTTC
NA	TRBJ1-2	15	NA	TRBV4-1	CASSQDGSQNYGYTF	TGCGCCAGCAGCCAAGATGGGTCCCAAAACTATGGCTACACCTTC
NA	TRBJ1-5	14	TRBD1	TRBV27	CASSLTGVSQPQHF	TGTGCCAGCAGTTTAACAGGGGTAAGTCAGCCCCAGCATTTT
once	TRBJ1-1	12	NA	TRBV30	CAWSLRPPEAFF	TGTGCCTGGAGTCTAAGGCCCCCAGAAGCTTTCTTT
once	TRBJ1-5	15	NA	TRBV19	CASSIWRELNQPQHF	TGTGCCAGTAGTATATGGCGAGAGTTAAATCAGCCCCAGCATTTT
NA	TRBJ2-7	13	TRBD1	TRBV9	CASSAGTDYEQYF	TGTGCCAGCAGCGCGGGGACAGACTACGAGCAGTACTTC
NA	TRBJ1-2	15	NA	TRBV7-2	CASSLEATTASGYTF	TGTGCCAGCAGCTTAGAGGCGACAACGGCTTCTGGCTACACCTTC
NA	TRBJ1-3	15	TRBD1	TRBV5-8	CASSLDRGSGNTIYF	TGTGCCAGCAGCTTAGACAGGGGCTCTGGAAACACCATATATTTT
NA	TRBJ1-5	16	TRBD1	TRBV7-2	CASSLAGQGAVLPQHF	TGTGCCAGCAGCTTAGCGGGTCAGGGGGCTGTTTTGCCCCAGCATTTT
NA	TRBJ2-1	13	NA	TRBV6-5	CASSYGPYNEQFF	TGTGCCAGCAGTTACGGGCCCTACAATGAGCAGTTCTTC
NA	TRBJ2-1	13	TRBD2	TRBV30	CAWEPGLGNEQFF	TGTGCCTGGGAACCGGGACTAGGGAATGAGCAGTTCTTC
once	TRBJ2-3	14	NA	TRBV6-5	CASRIHSGTDTQYF	TGTGCCAGCAGAATACATAGCGGCACAGATACGCAGTATTTT
NA	TRBJ2-3	15	TRBD2	TRBV6-4	CASSVTSGATDTQYF	TGTGCCAGCAGCGTCACTAGCGGGGCCACAGATACGCAGTATTTT
NA	TRBJ2-3	16	NA	TRBV28	CASSLGSRLGTDTQYF	TGTGCCAGCAGTTTGGGAAGTAGGCTTGGCACAGATACGCAGTATTTT
NA	TRBJ2-1	15	NA	TRBV28	CASSFLRSSYNEQFF	TGTGCCAGCAGTTTTCTCAGGTCCTCCTACAATGAGCAGTTCTTC
NA	TRBJ1-5	15	TRBD1	TRBV5-1	CASSWTGLSNQPQHF	TGCGCCAGCAGCTGGACAGGATTGAGCAATCAGCCCCAGCATTTT
NA	TRBJ2-5	14	TRBD2	TRBV6-5	CASGGTSGALAQYF	TGTGCCAGCGGGGGGACTAGCGGGGCCCTGGCCCAGTACTTC
NA	TRBJ2-4	11	NA	TRBV6-6	CASSSGNIQYF	TGTGCCAGCAGTTCCGGGAACATTCAGTACTTC
NA	TRBJ2-3	17	TRBD2	TRBV27	CASSPLAGEGDTDTQYF	TGTGCCAGCAGTCCCCTAGCGGGAGAGGGGGACACAGATACGCAGTATTTT
NA	TRBJ1-3	14	NA	TRBV19	CASSIGGHLNTIYF	TGTGCCAGTAGTATTGGGGGCCACTTAAACACCATATATTTT